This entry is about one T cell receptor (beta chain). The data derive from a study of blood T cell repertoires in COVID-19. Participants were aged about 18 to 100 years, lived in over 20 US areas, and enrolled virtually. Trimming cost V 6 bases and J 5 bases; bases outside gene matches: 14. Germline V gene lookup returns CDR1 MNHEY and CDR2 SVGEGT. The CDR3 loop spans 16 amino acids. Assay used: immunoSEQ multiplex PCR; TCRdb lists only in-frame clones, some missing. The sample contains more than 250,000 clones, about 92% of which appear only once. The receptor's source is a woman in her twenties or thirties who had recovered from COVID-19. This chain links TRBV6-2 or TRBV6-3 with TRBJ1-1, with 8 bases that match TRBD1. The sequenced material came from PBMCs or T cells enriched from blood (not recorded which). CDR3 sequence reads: CASSPQGAVVRTEAFF. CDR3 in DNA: TGTGCCAGCAGCCCTCAGGGGGCGGTGGTAAGGACTGAAGCTTTCTTT.